A single sample gave rise to the 19 T cell receptor beta chains below, sequenced in a study of T cells in tuberculosis. Produced via immunoSEQ multiplex PCR; TCRdb's table is partial and in-frame only. In the table there are 30,000 to 35,000 clones, roughly 94% of which are singletons. As to time point: new active TB diagnosis, blood taken before or within 7 days of starting treatment. This sample comprised PBMCs, obtained at tuberculosis diagnosis. All receptors derive from an adult with tuberculosis. Some clones in this sample may be carry-over from other donors' samples.

CDR3 in amino acids: CASSLAGNTEAFF. CDR3 DNA sequence: TGCGCCAGCAGCTTGGCGGGAAACACTGAAGCTTTCTTT. V is TRBV5-1 and J is TRBJ1-1; D is ambiguous. This CDR3 spans 13 amino acids. V was clipped by 0 bases and J by 2 bases, with 5 bases between them. Germline CDR1 reads SGHRS; CDR2 reads YFSETQ.

This chain connects TRBV18 to TRBJ1-2; TRBD1 might be the D (6 bases). CDR1 KGHSH and CDR2 LQKENI come from the germline V gene. The CDR3 extends over 15 amino acids. Between the trimmed V and J ends, which lost 5 bases and 0 bases, there was a span of 13 bases. The CDR3 here is CASSTDRSANYGYTF. CDR3 DNA sequence: TGTGCCAGCTCAACAGACAGGAGCGCTAACTATGGCTACACCTTC. The entire variable domain, with the rest obtained from reference TRBV18 and TRBJ1-2, is as follows: NAGVMQNPRHLVRRRGQEARLRCSPMKGHSHVYWYRQLPEEGLKFMVYLQKENIIDESGMPKERFSAEFPKEGPSILRIQQVVRGDSAAYFCASSTDRSANYGYTFGSGTRLTVV.

The V and J genes are TRBV19 and TRBJ2-7, with TRBD2 identical over 8 bases. Germline CDR1 reads LNHDA; CDR2 reads SQIVND (reference sequence). With 5 bases clipped from V and 2 bases from J, the junction kept 8 bases outside the gene matches. This CDR3 spans 15 amino acids. The CDR3 loop is CASSYGGGLTYEQYF. The CDR3 region has the DNA TGTGCCAGTAGTTACGGCGGGGGGTTGACCTACGAGCAGTACTTC.

This clone was counted a single time. This chain joins TRBV7-2 and TRBJ1-5, with 7 bases matching TRBD1. The CDR3 loop spans 17 amino acids. Germline CDR1 and CDR2: SGHTA and FQGNSA. Unmatched junction bases numbered 13, after V lost 5 bases and J lost 3 bases. The CDR3 nucleotides read TGTGCCAGCAGCCCTTCGACAGGGTTCCTGGTCAATCAGCCCCAGCATTTT. Protein product: CASSPSTGFLVNQPQHF. Based on the CDR3 plus reference TRBV7-2 and TRBJ1-5, the full variable domain is GAGVSQSPSNKVTEKGKDVELRCDPISGHTALYWYRQSLGQGLEFLIYFQGNSAPDKSGLPSDRFSAERTGGSVSTLTIQRTQQEDSAVYLCASSPSTGFLVNQPQHFGDGTRLSIL.

This chain connects TRBV6-1 to TRBJ2-1, with 15 bases that match TRBD2. After removal of 5 bases from V and 4 bases from J, the junction contained 3 bases not matched to a gene. CDR3 length: 16 amino acids. Germline V gives CDR1 MNHNS, CDR2 SASEGT. CDR3 bases: TGTGCCAGCAGTAAAGGGACTAGCGGGGGGTACAATGAGCAGTTCTTC. It translates to CASSKGTSGGYNEQFF.

This clone has just one count. This CDR3 is CASSLGAVAYEQYF. The CDR3 DNA is TGTGCCAGCAGCTTAGGAGCGGTGGCCTACGAGCAGTACTTC. V is TRBV7-2 and J is TRBJ2-7; perhaps TRBD2 as D (5 bases). Trimming removed 1 base at V and 2 bases at J, with 9 bases between. Germline V lookup: CDR1 SGHTA, CDR2 FQGNSA. CDR3 length equals 14 residues.

V gene TRBV11-2 combines with J gene TRBJ1-3; D may be TRBD1 (6 bases). Trimming pared 4 bases from V and 3 bases from J, leaving 25 bases between. Germline V gene data show CDR1 as SGHAT and CDR2 as FQNNGV. This CDR3 spans 19 amino acids. CDR3 nucleotide sequence: TGTGCCAGCAGCTCCCATCTTTTTCCCACACAGGGTAATGGAAACACCATATATTTT. Its protein product is CASSSHLFPTQGNGNTIYF.

This rearrangement joins TRBV7-2 to TRBJ1-2, with no clear D. From germline, CDR1 is SGHTA and CDR2 FQGNSA. V lost 3 bases and J lost 7, with 9 bases in between. The CDR3 is made up of 12 amino acids. The CDR3 spells CASSFPGSGYTF. In DNA, the CDR3 is TGTGCCAGCAGCTTCCCCGGGTCTGGCTACACCTTC.

The chain carries TRBV27 and TRBJ2-1; TRBD2 agrees at 7 bases. Trimming took 4 bases from V and 7 from J; bases not matched to a gene: 7. CDR3 size: 14 residues. The germline V gene has CDR1 MNHEY and CDR2 SMNVEV (reference sequence). This CDR3 reads CASSYGGTQNEQFF. The CDR3 region has the DNA TGTGCCAGCAGTTACGGGGGGACGCAGAATGAGCAGTTCTTC.

This chain connects TRBV5-1 to TRBJ1-6; D is perhaps TRBD1 (6 bases). Looked up from germline, CDR1 is SGHRS and CDR2 is YFSETQ. V was shortened by 1 base and J by 6 bases, with 17 bases between the two germline ends. The CDR3 totals 17 residues. The CDR3 reads CASSLISGGSGNSPLHF. The CDR3, as DNA: TGCGCCAGCAGCTTGATATCGGGGGGCTCGGGTAATTCACCCCTCCACTTT.

The V call is TRBV18, the J call TRBJ1-5; no clear D. Germline CDR1 is KGHSH and CDR2 is LQKENI. V shed 6 bases and J shed 0 bases, with 9 bases lying between them. This CDR3 has 14 amino acids. The CDR3 sequence: CASSSRGSNQPQHF. The CDR3 DNA is TGTGCCAGCTCCTCCAGAGGTAGCAATCAGCCCCAGCATTTT. Supplemented by reference TRBV18 and TRBJ1-5, the full variable domain reads NAGVMQNPRHLVRRRGQEARLRCSPMKGHSHVYWYRQLPEEGLKFMVYLQKENIIDESGMPKERFSAEFPKEGPSILRIQQVVRGDSAAYFCASSSRGSNQPQHFGDGTRLSIL.

The gene calls are TRBV27 and TRBJ2-3; 7 bases agree with TRBD1. CDR1 and CDR2 from the germline V gene are MNHEY and SMNVEV (reference sequence). V lost 6 bases and J lost 1; bases outside the gene matches: 7. This CDR3 spans 15 amino acids. CDR3: CASSLTGPGTDTQYF. For the CDR3, the DNA is TGTGCCAGCAGCTTGACAGGGCCGGGCACAGATACGCAGTATTTT.

The chain combines TRBV13 with TRBJ1-6, with TRBD1 matching over 9 bases. Germline CDR1 reads PRHDT; CDR2 reads FYEKMQ (reference sequence). Trimming cost V 7 bases and J 6 bases; bases outside gene matches: 7. There are 15 residues in the CDR3. The CDR3 here is CASIRQGEINSPLHF. As DNA, the CDR3 is TGTGCCAGCATCCGACAGGGGGAGATTAATTCACCCCTCCACTTT.

The CDR3 bases are TGTGCCAGCAGTTACGACAGGCTGCCCTACGAGCAGTACTTC. As protein: CASSYDRLPYEQYF. This sequence joins TRBV6-6 and TRBJ2-7; D perhaps matches TRBD1 (6 bases). The V gene's germline CDR1 is MNHNY and CDR2 SVGAGI (reference sequence). Trimming stripped 2 bases from V and 2 bases from J, with 10 bases between. The CDR3 is made up of 14 amino acids.

This chain joins TRBV9 and TRBJ2-7; 8 bases agree with TRBD1. The CDR3 is made up of 14 amino acids. After removal of 4 bases from V and 2 bases from J, the junction contained 5 bases not matched to a gene. Per the germline V gene, CDR1 is SGDLS and CDR2 is YYNGEE. This CDR3 reads CASSLGTGPYEQYF. CDR3 DNA: TGTGCCAGCAGCCTAGGGACAGGTCCCTACGAGCAGTACTTC. Variable domain in full (rest from reference TRBV9 and TRBJ2-7): DSGVTQTPKHLITATGQRVTLRCSPRSGDLSVYWYQQSLDQGLQFLIQYYNGEERAKGNILERFSAQQFPDLHSELNLSSLELGDSALYFCASSLGTGPYEQYFGPGTRLTVT.

This chain links TRBV6-1 with TRBJ2-7; 10 positions agree with TRBD2. Germline CDR1 and CDR2: MNHNS and SASEGT. J was trimmed by 4 bases and V by 4 bases; bases with no gene match: 4. The length of the CDR3 is 14 residues. Here the CDR3 DNA reads TGTGCCAGCAGTGGAGCGGGGGGGTCGTACGAGCAGTACTTC. Translated, it gives CASSGAGGSYEQYF.

The CDR3 DNA is TGCGCCAGCAGCTTTGACGGAGACCCGGTCAGTGGCTACACCTTC. Amino acid sequence: CASSFDGDPVSGYTF. This chain uses TRBV5-1 with TRBJ1-2, with unresolved D. Germline values: CDR1 SGHRS, CDR2 YFSETQ. The CDR3 runs to 15 residues. With 2 bases removed from V and 7 bases from J, the gap between germline ends came to 18 bases.

V and J are TRBV7-2 and TRBJ2-7; 7 nucleotides match TRBD2. CDR3 length: 15 amino acids. Trimming took 0 bases from V and 2 from J; bases not matched to a gene: 4. From germline, CDR1 is SGHTA and CDR2 FQGNSA. CDR3 bases: TGTGCCAGCAGCTTAGCGGCTAGCGGTCCCTACGAGCAGTACTTC. Encoded protein: CASSLAASGPYEQYF.

The rearrangement joins TRBV7-9 to TRBJ1-1, with TRBD1 matching over 10 bases. CDR1 and CDR2 from the germline V gene are SEHNR and FQNEAQ (reference sequence). This CDR3 has 15 residues. V was clipped by 5 bases and J by 0 bases; unmatched bases: 3. The CDR3 sequence: CASSPDRGMNTEAFF. DNA of the CDR3: TGTGCCAGCAGCCCGGACAGGGGGATGAACACTGAAGCTTTCTTT. The whole variable domain, filled in from reference TRBV7-9 and TRBJ1-1, reads DTGVSQNPRHKITKRGQNVTFRCDPISEHNRLYWYRQTLGQGPEFLTYFQNEAQLEKSRLLSDRFSAERPKGSFSTLEIQRTEQGDSAMYLCASSPDRGMNTEAFFGQGTRLTVV.